This TCR beta chain appears in the sequencing data of a study of T cell repertoires in cytomegalovirus infection. TCRdb re-analysed the reads in MiXCR, keeping a single row per CDR3 protein. The sample includes some 310,000 distinct CDR3 sequences, 20% to 25% of them seen just once. Between the trimmed V and J ends, which lost 0 bases and 2 bases, there was a span of 10 bases. The CDR3 extends over 15 amino acids. The V gene's germline CDR1 is MNHEY and CDR2 SVGEGT. Study-level results: CMV-specific TCR beta clonotypes restricted by HLA-C were the ones dominating the ex vivo response.

This clonotype was detected only a few times. Its antigen is not known. This rearrangement joins TRBV6-2 or TRBV6-3 to TRBJ1-1, with D uncertain. Specimen: cultured PBMCs, collected from culture after CMV antigen stimulation. The receptor was derived from a human donor in good health (CMV status not recorded). Some clones in this sample may be carry-over from other donors' samples. CDR3 protein: CASSYSKSVNTEAFF. CDR3 sequence (DNA): TGTGCCAGCAGTTACTCCAAGAGTGTTAACACTGAAGCTTTCTTT.